Listed here are 20 T cell receptor beta chains from one sample, sequenced in a study of OX40 agonist ivuxolimab in advanced cancers. Sequencing used immunoSEQ multiplex PCR; TCRdb keeps in-frame clones, though not all of them. Here the sample spans tens of thousands of clones, 65% to 90% being singletons. The material was CD4+ or CD8+ T cells sorted from blood, obtained in a trial of the OX40 agonist ivuxolimab. These receptors were obtained from an adult with an advanced solid tumor such as melanoma, head and neck, liver or kidney cancer.

V gene TRBV28 combines with J gene TRBJ2-3, with 10 nucleotides matching TRBD2. The CDR3 runs to 16 residues. Germline CDR1 reads MDHEN; CDR2 reads SYDVKM. After removal of 1 base from V and 6 bases from J, the junction contained 7 bases not matched to a gene. CDR3 sequence (DNA): TGTGCCAGCAGTTTATACGCTAGCGGGGGCCCTGATACGCAGTATTTT. It is translated as CASSLYASGGPDTQYF. Based on the CDR3 plus reference TRBV28 and TRBJ2-3, the full variable domain is DVKVTQSSRYLVKRTGEKVFLECVQDMDHENMFWYRQDPGLGLRLIYFSYDVKMKEKGDIPEGYSVSREKKERFSLILESASTNQTSMYLCASSLYASGGPDTQYFGPGTRLTVL.

The V gene is TRBV19, the J gene TRBJ1-5; possible D gene TRBD1, 5 bases. V lost 7 bases and J lost 0, with 16 bases in between. The CDR3 has 16 amino acids. CDR1 LNHDA and CDR2 SQIVND come from the germline V gene (reference sequence). The CDR3 DNA follows: TGTGCCAGTACCAGATCAACGGGGCCTAGCAATCAGCCCCAGCATTTT. It codes for CASTRSTGPSNQPQHF.

J is TRBJ1-1 and V is TRBV18; unclear D gene. This CDR3 spans 14 amino acids. CDR1 and CDR2 from the germline V gene are KGHSH and LQKENI. V lost 5 bases, J lost 5 bases, and 15 bases lay in between. The DNA for the CDR3 is TGTGCCAGCTCAGGAATTTTGTCGGGTACTGAAGCTTTCTTT. Translation: CASSGILSGTEAFF.

This chain connects TRBV19 to TRBJ1-1; 9 positions match TRBD1. The J segment lost 4 bases and the V segment lost 4 bases, leaving 10 bases of the junction unmatched. This CDR3 has 16 residues. Germline V lookup: CDR1 LNHDA, CDR2 SQIVND (reference sequence). As DNA, the CDR3 is TGTGCCAGTAGTACCGGGACAGGGCCGAAAAGCACTGAAGCTTTCTTT. Its protein is CASSTGTGPKSTEAFF.

By share, this clone ranks as medium-sized. This chain joins TRBV27 and TRBJ1-3; the D gene is possibly TRBD1 (6 bases). Trimming took 6 bases from V and 4 from J, leaving 13 bases between them. The CDR3 consists of 14 residues. Germline V gives CDR1 MNHEY, CDR2 SMNVEV (reference sequence). The CDR3 reads CASRPAGTGNTIYF. CDR3 sequence (DNA): TGTGCCAGCAGGCCGGCCGGGACAGGAAACACCATATATTTT.

CDR3 residues: CASSPGTGPGNTIYF. In DNA, the CDR3 is TGTGCCAGCAGCCCCGGGACAGGGCCTGGAAACACCATATATTTT. The chain uses TRBV7-9 and TRBJ1-3; 9 nucleotides agree with TRBD1. CDR1 and CDR2 (germline): SEHNR, FQNEAQ (reference sequence). There are 15 residues in the CDR3. V lost 5 bases, J lost 2 bases, and 4 bases stayed unmatched.

This sequence joins TRBV7-8 and TRBJ2-2; unclear D gene. Trimming cost V 5 bases and J 6 bases, with 13 bases left between them. Germline values: CDR1 SGHVS, CDR2 FQNEAQ. CDR3 length: 14 amino acids. CDR3 loop: CASSNFLGSGELFF. The CDR3 DNA reads as TGTGCCAGCAGCAATTTTCTAGGGTCCGGGGAGCTGTTTTTT.

The V call is TRBV19, the J call TRBJ1-1; maybe TRBD1 (6 bases). The V and J ends lost 4 bases and 0 bases respectively, with 15 bases between them. The CDR3 runs 16 residues. The germline gives CDR1 LNHDA, CDR2 SQIVND (reference sequence). CDR3 in amino acids: CASSTRTVNVNTEAFF. CDR3 DNA: TGTGCCAGTAGTACCCGGACAGTAAACGTGAACACTGAAGCTTTCTTT. Filled out from reference TRBV19 and TRBJ1-1, the complete variable domain reads DGGITQSPKYLFRKEGQNVTLSCEQNLNHDAMYWYRQDPGQGLRLIYYSQIVNDFQKGDIAEGYSVSREKKESFPLTVTSAQKNPTAFYLCASSTRTVNVNTEAFFGQGTRLTVV.

J is TRBJ2-5 and V is TRBV18; 7 nucleotides line up with TRBD1. Germline V gene sequence: CDR1 KGHSH, CDR2 LQKENI. This CDR3 comprises 15 residues. V lost 3 bases to trimming and J lost 2 bases; unmatched junction nucleotides: 6. The CDR3 nucleotides read TGTGCCAGCTCACCCCAGACAGGGCTTCAAGAGACCCAGTACTTC. This translates into CASSPQTGLQETQYF.

J is TRBJ2-5 and V is TRBV2; 7 nucleotides line up with TRBD2. The CDR3 has 15 amino acids. Losses at the gene ends were 6 bases for V and 5 bases for J; bases not matched to a gene: 12. CDR1 and CDR2 from the germline V gene are SNHLY and FYNNEI. CDR3 sequence (DNA): TGTGCCAGCAGGGACGCCGGGACGCGGGGGGAGACCCAGTACTTC. Amino acid sequence: CASRDAGTRGETQYF.

This clone has more than one count but fewer than ten. The DNA of the CDR3 is TGTGCCAGCAGCTTGACACTTGGGGAGACCCAGTACTTC. As protein: CASSLTLGETQYF. J is TRBJ2-5 and V is TRBV7-9; D is undetermined. Germline values: CDR1 SEHNR, CDR2 FQNEAQ (reference sequence). CDR3 size: 13 residues. The V end was cut by 3 bases, the J end by 5 bases, with 10 bases between.

The chain combines TRBV9 with TRBJ2-2; 13 bases agree with TRBD2. The CDR3 has 18 amino acids. Looked up from germline, CDR1 is SGDLS and CDR2 is YYNGEE. The J segment lost 3 bases and the V segment lost 0 bases, leaving 5 bases of the junction unmatched. The CDR3 here is CASSVELAGGHDTGELFF. The CDR3, as DNA: TGTGCCAGCAGCGTAGAACTAGCGGGGGGGCATGACACCGGGGAGCTGTTTTTT.

This clone was counted a single time. The V gene is TRBV9, the J gene TRBJ2-3; TRBD1 is a possible D gene (6 bases). Germline V gene lookup returns CDR1 SGDLS and CDR2 YYNGEE. The V gene lost 3 bases and the J gene lost 5 bases, with 16 bases spanning the gap. The CDR3 spans 15 residues. The CDR3 reads CASSALQGGGDTQYF. CDR3 coding DNA: TGTGCCAGCAGCGCCTTACAGGGCGGAGGAGATACGCAGTATTTT.

The count of this clone is one. The chain employs TRBV4-3 and TRBJ2-3, with 8 bases that match TRBD1. The CDR3 has 15 residues. J was trimmed by 3 bases and V by 4 bases; bases with no gene match: 6. Germline CDR1 LGHNA, CDR2 YSLEER. The CDR3 nucleotides read TGCGCCAGCAGCCGAGCACAGGGGGTAACAGATACGCAGTATTTT. It yields the protein CASSRAQGVTDTQYF.

The rearrangement uses TRBV18 and TRBJ1-1; D is ambiguous. From germline, CDR1 is KGHSH and CDR2 LQKENI. This CDR3 has 12 residues. The ends were cut back, 5 bases at V and 3 bases at J, with 7 bases in the middle. The CDR3 nucleotides read TGTGCCAGCTCATCCCGGGACACTGAAGCTTTCTTT. Translated: CASSSRDTEAFF.

V usage is TRBV7-2 and J usage is TRBJ1-3; D not resolved. The CDR3 has 16 residues. The germline V gene has CDR1 SGHTA and CDR2 FQGNSA. V was trimmed by 1 base and J by 0 bases, leaving 10 bases between them. The CDR3 coding sequence is TGTGCCAGCAGCTTAGACCTGGAATACTCTGGAAACACCATATATTTT. Its translation is CASSLDLEYSGNTIYF. The full variable domain, in which reference TRBV7-2 and TRBJ1-3 provide the parts outside the CDR3, is GAGVSQSPSNKVTEKGKDVELRCDPISGHTALYWYRQSLGQGLEFLIYFQGNSAPDKSGLPSDRFSAERTGGSVSTLTIQRTQQEDSAVYLCASSLDLEYSGNTIYFGEGSWLTVV.

The gene calls are TRBV10-3 and TRBJ2-7; perhaps TRBD1 as D (5 bases). The germline V and J ends were trimmed by 4 bases and 4 bases, with 8 bases remaining between them. CDR1 and CDR2 (germline): ENHRY, SYGVKD. The CDR3 extends over 12 amino acids. CDR3 DNA sequence: TGTGCCATCAGTGGACAGACGTACGAGCAGTACTTC. Translated, it gives CAISGQTYEQYF.

This chain links TRBV6-1 with TRBJ2-2; a weak D match, TRBD1 (5 bases). The length of the CDR3 is 14 residues. Germline V gene lookup returns CDR1 MNHNS and CDR2 SASEGT. V was shortened by 6 bases and J by 0 bases, with 8 bases between the two germline ends. The CDR3 region is CASRPQANTGELFF. In DNA form, the CDR3 reads TGTGCCAGCAGGCCACAGGCGAACACCGGGGAGCTGTTTTTT.

The V and J genes are TRBV18 and TRBJ1-2; 9 nucleotides match TRBD1. CDR3 length: 16 residues. Losses at the gene ends were 5 bases for V and 3 bases for J; bases not matched to a gene: 10. The germline CDR1 and CDR2 sequences are KGHSH and LQKENI. CDR3 nucleotide sequence: TGTGCCAGCTCATTTACACCCGGGGACAGGGACTATGGCTACACCTTC. It is translated as CASSFTPGDRDYGYTF.

The genes are TRBV28 and TRBJ2-1, with D hard to call. V lost 1 base to trimming and J lost 5 bases, with 18 bases between them. Germline CDR1 reads MDHEN; CDR2 reads SYDVKM. The CDR3 runs 17 residues. This chain's CDR3 is CASSLFGSISRNNEQFF. CDR3 DNA sequence: TGTGCCAGCAGTTTATTTGGTTCAATTTCCCGTAACAATGAGCAGTTCTTC.